Each of the 4 T cell receptor beta chains below was sequenced from the same sample in a study of blood T cell repertoires in COVID-19. The method was immunoSEQ multiplex PCR; TCRdb's version includes in-frame clones alone and lacks a portion of them. Of 250,000 or so clones detected, around four fifths appear once; the ten largest clones hold about 1.9%. The specimen sequenced was peripheral blood. These receptors originate from a man aged 25 to 40 who had recovered from COVID-19.

This sequence joins TRBV4-1 and TRBJ2-6, with 7 bases lining up with TRBD1. Germline V gene sequence: CDR1 MGHRA, CDR2 YSYEKL. CDR3 length equals 20 residues. Germline trimming cut 1 base from V and 0 bases from J; bases unmatched to any gene: 12. DNA of the CDR3: TGCGCCAGCAGCCAAGTACAAGACCCTGCAGGGGGCTCTGGGGCCAACGTCCTGACTTTC. Translated: CASSQVQDPAGGSGANVLTF.

This chain joins TRBV19 and TRBJ1-4, with 7 bases identical to TRBD1. The CDR3 has 17 residues. The germline gives CDR1 LNHDA, CDR2 SQIVND (reference sequence). Trimming took 7 bases from V and 5 from J; bases not matched to a gene: 16. The CDR3 loop reads CASTHSPSGQRNEKLFF. The CDR3 coding sequence is TGTGCCAGTACCCACTCTCCATCGGGACAGAGGAATGAAAAACTGTTTTTT.

V gene TRBV28 combines with J gene TRBJ2-5, with 7 bases lining up with TRBD2. Germline V gives CDR1 MDHEN, CDR2 SYDVKM. The CDR3 is 14 residues long. With V trimmed by 5 bases and J by 4 bases, 7 bases remained unmatched. The CDR3 spells CASSPGGRRETQYF. As DNA, the CDR3 is TGTGCCAGCAGTCCCGGGGGGAGGCGAGAGACCCAGTACTTC.

V usage is TRBV2 and J usage is TRBJ1-2, with D possibly being TRBD1 (5 bases). V gave up 7 bases and J gave up 8 bases, with 20 bases separating them. This CDR3 has 14 residues. Germline lookup yields CDR1 SNHLY and CDR2 FYNNEI. The CDR3 reads CASMTAPNIKGYTF. The CDR3 region has the DNA TGTGCCAGCATGACAGCTCCAAATATCAAAGGCTACACCTTC.